This T cell receptor (beta chain) was recorded in a study of beta chain features in type 1 diabetes. Every donor provided one heparinised blood draw, which averaged about 110 mL. This clone was seen repeatedly, ten times or more. The target antigen is unknown. The V gene's germline CDR1 is SNHLY and CDR2 FYNNEI. The V and J ends lost 5 bases and 5 bases respectively, with 15 bases between them. The CDR3 contains 14 residues. Points from the study as a whole: Shorter TCRB CDR3s, moderately but significantly so, marked every one of the four CD4+ subsets in Type 1 diabetes patients. Junctions at VDJ sites from type 1 diabetes patients had fewer insertions and more deletions.

cDNA synthesis used the whole RNA isolate, giving expressed TCRB sequences. Each sample of naive, central memory or regulatory T cells had, on average, about 3.57 million reads. Only in-frame clones appear in the TCRdb table, and some are missing; sequencing was by immunoSEQ multiplex PCR. The table lists 150,000 to 190,000 clones, roughly 8% of them singletons, with 0.5% to 0.65% in the top ten. This chain links TRBV2 with TRBJ1-2; D ambiguous. The sequenced material came from central memory CD4+ T cells from blood. The clonotype was recovered from a man aged 18-30 years in good health. The CDR3 reads CASSQEDPRYGYTF. CDR3 bases: TGTGCCAGCAGTCAGGAGGACCCTCGGTATGGCTACACCTTC.